The 15 T cell receptor beta chains given below trace back to one sample, sequenced in a study of cytomegalovirus exposure and HLA in healthy donors. The PCR employed 60 Vbeta primers together with 13 Jbeta primers. Data came from immunoSEQ multiplex PCR; TCRdb stores just in-frame clones and leaves some out. Altogether some 170,000 clones are present, 80% being singletons, with the ten largest covering roughly 1.2%. The sequenced material came from PBMCs. These receptors all stem from a woman aged 50 to 60 in good health and CMV-seronegative.

CDR3 DNA sequence: TGTGCCAGCAGCTTAACGACAGGGTTCAAAAACATTCAGTACTTC. This encodes CASSLTTGFKNIQYF. The chain links TRBV7-3 to TRBJ2-4; 7 bases align to TRBD1. The V gene end was trimmed by 0 bases and the J gene end by 3 bases; junction bases not matched to a gene: 2. Germline V gene sequence: CDR1 SGHTA, CDR2 FQGTGA. This CDR3 is built from 15 residues.

The J gene is TRBJ2-1, the V gene TRBV7-2, with no clear D. Germline CDR1 SGHTA, CDR2 FQGNSA. V lost 2 bases to trimming and J lost 0 bases, with 11 bases between them. This CDR3 is 16 amino acids long. This CDR3 reads CASSLLPKSSYNEQFF. As DNA, the CDR3 is TGTGCCAGCAGCTTACTACCGAAAAGCTCCTACAATGAGCAGTTCTTC.

The chain recombines TRBV25-1 with TRBJ1-2; D possibly corresponds to TRBD1 (5 bases). This CDR3 is built from 12 residues. V dropped 6 bases and J dropped 2 bases, with 7 bases sitting between them. Per the germline V gene, CDR1 is MGHDK and CDR2 is SYGVNS. The DNA of the CDR3 is TGTGCCAGCAGGGAGGGGAACTATGGCTACACCTTC. Translated, it gives CASREGNYGYTF.

V and J are TRBV4-1 and TRBJ1-3; TRBD1 matches 8 bases. CDR1 and CDR2 (germline): MGHRA, YSYEKL. This CDR3 contains 16 residues. Germline trimming cut 4 bases from V and 3 bases from J; bases unmatched to any gene: 8. CDR3 in DNA: TGCGCCAGCAGCCGCCTCCTGGACAGGGTTGGAAACACCATATATTTT. Its translation: CASSRLLDRVGNTIYF.

The chain combines TRBV7-9 with TRBJ2-1; D uncertain. V was trimmed by 4 bases and J by 9 bases, leaving 10 bases between them. This CDR3 has 12 amino acids. Germline V gives CDR1 SEHNR, CDR2 FQNEAQ (reference sequence). In DNA, the CDR3 is TGTGCCAGCAGCTATAGTATCCCTGAGCAGTTCTTC. It codes for CASSYSIPEQFF.

The table lists this clone with a count of one. The sample carries other DNA sequences with the same CDR3. The V call is TRBV4-3, the J call TRBJ2-2, with D tentatively TRBD1 (6 bases). The CDR3 sequence is 16 residues long. CDR1 LGHNA and CDR2 YSLEER come from the germline V gene. With 0 bases removed from V and 1 base from J, the gap between germline ends came to 9 bases. The CDR3 DNA reads as TGCGCCAGCAGCCAAGACAGGGGAAGGAACACCGGGGAGCTGTTTTTT. It specifies CASSQDRGRNTGELFF.

This chain joins TRBV30 and TRBJ2-2; 8 bases are a match to TRBD1. This CDR3 has 14 amino acids. After removal of 6 bases from V and 1 base from J, the junction contained 4 bases not matched to a gene. Germline assignment: CDR1 GTSNPN and CDR2 SVGIG (reference sequence). DNA for the CDR3: TGTGCCTGTACCGGGACAGGGAACACCGGGGAGCTGTTTTTT. Protein sequence: CACTGTGNTGELFF. The full variable domain, rest sourced from reference TRBV30 and TRBJ2-2, is SQTIHQWPATLVQPVGSPLSLECTVEGTSNPNLYWYRQAAGRGLQLLFYSVGIGQISSEVPQNLSASRPQDRQFILSSKKLLLSDSGFYLCACTGTGNTGELFFGEGSRLTVL.

The chain has TRBV7-9 and TRBJ2-1; 7 bases map to TRBD2. The germline CDR1 and CDR2 sequences are SEHNR and FQNEAQ (reference sequence). The CDR3 has 14 residues. With V trimmed by 1 base and J by 8 bases, 5 bases remained unmatched. CDR3 bases: TGTGCCAGCAGCTTAGGGTTGGGGGGGGATGAGCAGTTCTTC. Translation gives CASSLGLGGDEQFF.

This sequence joins TRBV18 and TRBJ2-5, with a possible D match to TRBD2 (6 bases). CDR3 length: 14 residues. Germline CDR1 and CDR2: KGHSH and LQKENI. V lost 3 bases and J lost 1, with 9 bases in between. CDR3 protein: CASSPRRGQETQYF. For the CDR3, the DNA is TGTGCCAGCTCACCGAGGCGGGGCCAAGAGACCCAGTACTTC.

The chain links TRBV5-4 to TRBJ2-5, with D perhaps matching TRBD1 (5 bases). This CDR3 is built from 16 residues. Per the germline V gene, CDR1 is SGHNT and CDR2 is YYREEE (reference sequence). Deletions cut 4 bases from V and 4 bases from J, with 20 bases between. The CDR3 reads CASSDSKVRVTETQYF. CDR3 nucleotide sequence: TGTGCCAGCAGCGATTCTAAAGTCAGGGTAACAGAGACCCAGTACTTC.

The rearrangement links TRBV27 to TRBJ2-7, with TRBD1 as a possible D gene (6 bases). The length of the CDR3 is 15 residues. Germline CDR1 MNHEY, CDR2 SMNVEV (reference sequence). V was shortened by 6 bases and J by 0 bases, with 15 bases between the two germline ends. The CDR3 protein is CASRASTGNSYEQYF. CDR3 in DNA: TGTGCCAGCAGGGCTAGTACAGGGAACTCCTACGAGCAGTACTTC.

The chain couples TRBV6-5 to TRBJ1-1, with TRBD1 identical over 8 bases. This CDR3 has 13 amino acids. From germline, CDR1 is MNHEY and CDR2 SVGAGI. Trimming removed 6 bases from V and 10 bases from J; junction bases left unmatched: 10. Here the CDR3 reads CASRTTGVGLAFF. The CDR3 nucleotides read TGTGCCAGCAGAACGACAGGGGTCGGGTTAGCTTTCTTT.

The chain is built from TRBV9 and TRBJ2-1; D call uncertain. The CDR3 consists of 16 residues. V dropped 0 bases and J dropped 2 bases, with 12 bases sitting between them. The germline gives CDR1 SGDLS, CDR2 YYNGEE. The CDR3 region has the DNA TGTGCCAGCAGCGTAGGGCTCGGGTTAACCTACAATGAGCAGTTCTTC. Translating gives CASSVGLGLTYNEQFF.

The chain combines TRBV27 with TRBJ2-1; weak D call: TRBD2 (5 bases). Trimming stripped 5 bases from V and 4 bases from J, with 12 bases between. CDR1 and CDR2 (germline): MNHEY, SMNVEV (reference sequence). CDR3 length equals 14 residues. CDR3 sequence: CASSRTPRYNEQFF. DNA for the CDR3: TGTGCCAGCAGTCGGACTCCCAGATACAATGAGCAGTTCTTC.

The CDR3 here is CASSEAPGHQYEQYF. CDR3 coding DNA: TGTGCCAGCAGTGAAGCTCCCGGACATCAATACGAGCAGTACTTC. The chain recombines TRBV6-1 with TRBJ2-7, with TRBD1 as a possible D gene (5 bases). CDR3 size: 15 residues. Trimming stripped 0 bases from V and 4 bases from J, with 13 bases between. Germline V CDR1 and CDR2: MNHNS, SASEGT.